This TCR beta chain was identified during a study of CD8 T cells in Susac syndrome. CDR1 is MGHRA and CDR2 is YSYEKL in the germline V gene. The CDR3 spans 16 residues. Trimming cost V 4 bases and J 2 bases; bases outside gene matches: 5. RNA in amounts of 0.5 to 1 ug was reverse transcribed with random hexamers. TCRdb reanalysed the immunoSEQ multiplex PCR reads using MiXCR and keeps one entry per CDR3 protein. The sample yields about 440,000 distinct CDR3 sequences, about 85% seen once. This receptor was obtained from a human donor with multiple sclerosis. Sequenced input: CD8+ T cells from PBMCs. The chain is built from TRBV4-1 and TRBJ2-5; 12 bases fit TRBD2. CDR3 region: CASSRLTSGGQETQYF. CDR3 sequence (DNA): TGCGCCAGCAGCCGCCTGACTAGCGGGGGACAAGAGACCCAGTACTTC.